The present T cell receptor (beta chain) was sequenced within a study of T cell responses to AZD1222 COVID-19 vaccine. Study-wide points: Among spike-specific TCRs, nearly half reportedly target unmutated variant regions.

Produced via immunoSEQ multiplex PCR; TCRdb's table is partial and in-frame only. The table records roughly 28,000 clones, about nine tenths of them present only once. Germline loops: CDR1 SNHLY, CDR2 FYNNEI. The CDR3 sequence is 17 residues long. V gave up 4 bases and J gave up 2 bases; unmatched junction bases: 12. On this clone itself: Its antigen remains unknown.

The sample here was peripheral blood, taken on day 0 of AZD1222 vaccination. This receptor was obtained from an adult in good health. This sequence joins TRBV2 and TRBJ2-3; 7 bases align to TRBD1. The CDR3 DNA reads TGTGCCAGCAGTGTAGTGGCCCCGGGACAGTTCACAGATACGCAGTATTTT. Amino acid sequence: CASSVVAPGQFTDTQYF.